This is a list of T cell receptor beta chains from one sample in a study of OX40 agonist ivuxolimab in advanced cancers. Clones were read by immunoSEQ multiplex PCR, and TCRdb kept only the in-frame ones, dropping some. The sample holds 35,000 to 40,000 clones, approximately 90% seen once. This specimen was CD4+ or CD8+ T cells sorted from blood, taken in a trial of the OX40 agonist ivuxolimab. Receptor source: an adult with an advanced solid tumor such as melanoma, head and neck, liver or kidney cancer. Both conserved end residues are part of each CDR3.

j_gene,v_gene,CDR3aa
TRBJ1-1,TRBV6-5,CASSYSAGAMNTEAFF
TRBJ1-4,TRBV27,CASSPVLTGGNEKLFF
TRBJ1-1,TRBV9,CASSDRDRGVTEAFF
TRBJ2-2,TRBV29-1,CSAEAGRDTGELFF
TRBJ2-3,TRBV9,CASSVIVGDTQYF
TRBJ2-5,TRBV21-1,CASSRGTSGRAEYF
TRBJ2-3,TRBV7-6,CASSLARESTQYF
TRBJ1-2,TRBV11-1,CASSLGHPGDYGYTF
TRBJ2-5,TRBV6-5,CASSYGRTGNMDQYF
TRBJ2-7,TRBV30,CAWSVGQGVEQYF
TRBJ2-7,TRBV4-1,CASSQGKQGANYEQYF
TRBJ2-7,TRBV11-2,CASSLGGLAGWVYEQYF
TRBJ2-1,TRBV9,CASSAPSSYNEQFF
TRBJ2-2,TRBV13,CASSLGTGAGELFF
TRBJ1-2,TRBV5-6,CASTLTGTGGYTF
TRBJ2-1,TRBV19,CASSRWTGNEQFF
TRBJ1-2,TRBV6-5,CASSYSGTSGYTF
TRBJ2-7,TRBV7-3,CASSFGGGPSYEQYF
TRBJ1-4,TRBV28,CASRNRDRGEKLFF
TRBJ1-4,TRBV9,CASSVAGARNEKLFF
TRBJ2-3,TRBV9,CASSPGGLGVTDTQYF
TRBJ2-3,TRBV4-3,CASSQDGMRVGDTQYF
TRBJ1-3,TRBV25-1,CASSGSPKRAGNTIYF
TRBJ2-1,TRBV20-1,CSAGGRDEQFF
TRBJ2-5,TRBV27,CASSLLGGRSQETQYF
TRBJ2-1,TRBV5-1,CASSLEASGSSYNEQFF
TRBJ1-1,TRBV9,CASSGTVDNTEAFF
TRBJ1-1,TRBV6-5,CASSPPGEAFF
TRBJ2-2,TRBV27,CASSLSRKGELFF
TRBJ1-5,TRBV28,CASSPGVGGSNQPQHF
TRBJ2-3,TRBV28,CASSLTVSTDTQYF
TRBJ2-1,TRBV27,CASKGTGSHEQFF
TRBJ2-7,TRBV5-1,CASSGPSRSSYEQYF
TRBJ2-1,TRBV6-5,CASSSGGRAHEQFF
TRBJ2-2,TRBV28,CASSSRVSRAGELFF
TRBJ2-7,TRBV7-9,CASSGGKDPHYEQYF
TRBJ2-1,TRBV27,CASSSQLAGQFNEQFF
TRBJ2-3,TRBV12-5,CASRQGLSGTQYF
TRBJ2-4,TRBV29-1,CSVEDLRGDSPYLAKNIQYF
TRBJ2-1,TRBV6-4,CASSLGLYNEQFF
TRBJ1-1,TRBV5-8,CASSTGYLNTEAFF
TRBJ1-1,TRBV19,CASSIEANTEAFF
TRBJ2-3,TRBV19,CASSSRQGSTDTQYF
TRBJ2-2,TRBV7-9,CASSLVTGGGELFF
TRBJ2-1,TRBV2,CASSEGDRGSLEQFF
TRBJ1-6,TRBV4-1,CASSPSIFTGSSDSPLHF
TRBJ2-1,TRBV27,CASRIQGVVNEQFF
TRBJ2-1,TRBV7-9,CASSSNYWGISNEQFF
TRBJ2-2,TRBV6-5,CASRPGANTGELFF
TRBJ1-1,TRBV7-9,CASSLGPAANTEAFF
TRBJ2-3,TRBV5-1,CASSLVESADTQYF